The entry below gives a single T cell receptor (beta chain) sequence along with its context. The antigen remains unidentified. The table came from immunoSEQ multiplex PCR; TCRdb's copy has only in-frame clones and leaves some out. The table lists hundreds of thousands of clones, 80% to 90% of them singletons. The data belong to a study of cytomegalovirus exposure and HLA in healthy donors. As for the study in general: The 120 or so validation repertoires used a platform that matched the one used for the approximately 620 first-cohort repertoires, as a later analysis reported.

Findings of the study overall: Rare sequences made up most TCRs, while some public TCRs were found in many donors.

The CDR3 is 14 amino acids. Germline V gene sequence: CDR1 MNHEY, CDR2 SVGAGI. Trimming took 5 bases from V and 7 from J; bases not matched to a gene: 5. The TCR was taken from a woman under 30 in good health and CMV-seronegative. The chain uses TRBV6-5 and TRBJ1-3; 10 bases fit TRBD1. The sample comprised PBMCs. The CDR3 DNA sequence: TGTGCCAGCAGTCCCGGGACAGGGGCTAACACCATATATTTT. The encoded protein is CASSPGTGANTIYF.